These 8 T cell receptor beta chains originate from one sample sequenced in a study of cytomegalovirus exposure and HLA in healthy donors. PCR primers comprised 60 Vbeta and 13 Jbeta primers. The data were produced by immunoSEQ multiplex PCR, yet TCRdb's version contains in-frame clones alone and is incomplete. The sample holds around 140,000 clones. The sample taken for sequencing was PBMCs. The receptor source for this set is a woman aged 35 to 49 in good health and CMV-seropositive.

The chain recombines TRBV11-2 with TRBJ2-7, with unresolved D. Germline V CDR1 and CDR2: SGHAT, FQNNGV. The CDR3 contains 12 residues. The V end lost 5 bases, the J end lost 0 bases, and 5 bases lay between the germline ends. DNA for the CDR3: TGTGCCAGCAGCGCGAACTCCTACGAGCAGTACTTC. The encoded protein is CASSANSYEQYF. The variable domain in full, completed from reference TRBV11-2 and TRBJ2-7, reads EAGVAQSPRYKIIEKRQSVAFWCNPISGHATLYWYQQILGQGPKLLIQFQNNGVVDDSQLPKDRFSAERLKGVDSTLKIQPAKLEDSAVYLCASSANSYEQYFGPGTRLTVT.

Comment on this clone: Additional DNA sequences in this sample encode the identical CDR3. The rearrangement joins TRBV7-9 to TRBJ2-2, with D maybe TRBD2 (5 bases). Between the trimmed V and J ends, which lost 3 bases and 4 bases, there was a span of 9 bases. The length of the CDR3 is 14 residues. Germline V gives CDR1 SEHNR, CDR2 FQNEAQ (reference sequence). The CDR3 sequence is CASSFTRGTGELFF. The DNA for the CDR3 is TGTGCCAGCAGCTTTACTAGAGGCACCGGGGAGCTGTTTTTT.

The chain employs TRBV20-1 and TRBJ1-2; D is unclear. V dropped 3 bases and J dropped 6 bases, with 8 bases sitting between them. Germline V CDR1 and CDR2: DFQATT, SNEGSKA (reference sequence). CDR3 length: 11 amino acids. CDR3 in amino acids: CSASPGHGYTF. CDR3 nucleotides: TGCAGTGCTAGCCCAGGTCATGGCTACACCTTC.

V and J are TRBV6-4 and TRBJ2-6; 8 bases align to TRBD2. Germline assignment: CDR1 MRHNA and CDR2 SNTAGT. The CDR3 sequence is 18 residues long. Germline trimming cut 4 bases from V and 1 base from J; bases unmatched to any gene: 9. In nucleotides, the CDR3 is TGTGCCAGCAGTGCCCCGGGGGGGGTAATGTCTGGGGCCAACGTCCTGACTTTC. Translating it yields CASSAPGGVMSGANVLTF.

This chain joins TRBV30 and TRBJ2-2; TRBD2 matches at 9 bases. The CDR3 extends over 14 amino acids. CDR1 GTSNPN and CDR2 SVGIG come from the germline V gene (reference sequence). With 6 bases clipped from V and 3 bases from J, the junction kept 5 bases outside the gene matches. CDR3 nucleotide sequence: TGTGCCTGCTGCGGGAGGGCGGACACCGGGGAGCTGTTTTTT. Its translation is CACCGRADTGELFF.

This sequence joins TRBV6-4 and TRBJ2-1, with D maybe TRBD2 (6 bases). Trimming removed 3 bases at V and 8 bases at J, with 14 bases between. The CDR3 is 14 residues long. Germline V gives CDR1 MRHNA, CDR2 SNTAGT. CDR3 residues: CASSEEAERDEQFF. CDR3 nucleotide sequence: TGTGCCAGCAGTGAGGAAGCGGAGCGGGATGAGCAGTTCTTC.

V usage is TRBV6-1 and J usage is TRBJ1-4; 8 bases fit TRBD1. From germline, CDR1 is MNHNS and CDR2 SASEGT. The length of the CDR3 is 15 residues. The V gene end was trimmed by 4 bases and the J gene end by 7 bases; junction bases not matched to a gene: 8. CDR3 residues: CASSGADRVGEKLFF. The CDR3 DNA follows: TGTGCCAGCAGTGGAGCGGACAGGGTGGGTGAAAAACTGTTTTTT.

This rearrangement joins TRBV9 to TRBJ1-2, with 8 bases fitting TRBD1. The V gene end was trimmed by 0 bases and the J gene end by 6 bases; junction bases not matched to a gene: 1. CDR3 length: 13 residues. Germline-derived CDR1 and CDR2 are SGDLS and YYNGEE. The CDR3: CASSVGQGNGYTF. Written as DNA, the CDR3 is TGTGCCAGCAGCGTAGGACAGGGGAATGGCTACACCTTC.